This T cell receptor (beta chain) came from a study of T cells in Graves' hyperthyroidism and ophthalmopathy. The overall study: At the time of initial diagnosis and before any treatment, peripheral blood was collected.

Calling Graves' hyperthyroidism stable meant ophthalmopathy did not progress within 18 months. TCR beta CDR3 sequences were amplified from RNA transcripts. TCR CDR3 regions were first amplified by RT-PCR with HTBI primers. TCRdb redid the calling of the multiplex PCR reads with MiXCR, one entry per CDR3 protein. The table lists about 320,000 distinct CDR3 sequences, around 17% of them singletons. This clonotype was detected many times. Its antigen is as yet unknown. Study-wide results and caveats: Blood held most thyroid clonotypes expanded above 0.001 frequency.

The sequencing input was blood. The clonotype was recovered from a man younger than 45 with Graves' hyperthyroidism.

Here the CDR3 reads CASSSLFTDTQYF. The CDR3 DNA follows: TGTGCCAGCAGTAGCCTTTTCACAGATACGCAGTATTTT. V is TRBV12-3 or TRBV12-4 and J is TRBJ2-3; no definite D call. This CDR3 is 13 amino acids long. V was pared by 5 bases and J by 2 bases, with 8 bases between.